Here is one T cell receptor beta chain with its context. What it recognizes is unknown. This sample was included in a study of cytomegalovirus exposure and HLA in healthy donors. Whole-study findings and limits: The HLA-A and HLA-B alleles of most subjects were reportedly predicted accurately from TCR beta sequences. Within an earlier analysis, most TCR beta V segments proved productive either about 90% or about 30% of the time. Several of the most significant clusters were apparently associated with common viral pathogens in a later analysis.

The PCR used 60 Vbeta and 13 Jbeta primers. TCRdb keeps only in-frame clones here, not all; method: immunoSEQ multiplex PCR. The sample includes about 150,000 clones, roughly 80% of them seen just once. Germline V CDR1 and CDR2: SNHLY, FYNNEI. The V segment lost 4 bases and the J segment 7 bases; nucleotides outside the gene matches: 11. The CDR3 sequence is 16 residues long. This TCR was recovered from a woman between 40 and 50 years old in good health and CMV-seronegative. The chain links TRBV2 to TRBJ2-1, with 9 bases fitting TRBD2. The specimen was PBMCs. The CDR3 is CASSASGTSGINEQFF. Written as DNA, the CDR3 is TGTGCCAGCAGTGCTAGCGGGACCTCTGGAATAAATGAGCAGTTCTTC.